Below, 3 T cell receptor beta chains from the same sample are listed, as sequenced in a study of T-cell reconstitution after alpha-beta-depleted transplantation in children. Preparation of the TCRbeta library involved a method that used unique molecular identifiers. TCRdb re-called the PCR reads through MiXCR, storing one row per CDR3 protein. Here the sample spans roughly 570,000 distinct CDR3 sequences, 25% to 30% being singletons. The input for sequencing was PBMCs, taken before TCRalphabeta/CD19-depleted stem cell transplant. Receptors were obtained from a boy less than two years old with Wiskott-Aldrich syndrome, due to receive a stem cell transplant.

This clonotype was seen a few times. This chain joins TRBV11-2 and TRBJ2-1; 7 bases map to TRBD2. With V trimmed by 0 bases and J by 0 bases, 14 bases remained unmatched. CDR1 and CDR2 from the germline V gene are SGHAT and FQNNGV. CDR3 length equals 20 residues. The CDR3 DNA is TGTGCCAGCAGCTTAGACTTGGGGGGGAGCGGGATGAGCTCCTACAATGAGCAGTTCTTC. Translated: CASSLDLGGSGMSSYNEQFF.

This clonotype was seen a handful of times. The chain couples TRBV7-9 to TRBJ1-1; 9 bases map to TRBD1. The V gene's germline CDR1 is SEHNR and CDR2 FQNEAQ (reference sequence). V dropped 6 bases and J dropped 6; count of bases not matched to a gene: 5. This CDR3 region has 13 residues. The CDR3 sequence: CASSLDRGPEAFF. DNA of the CDR3: TGTGCCAGCAGTTTGGACAGGGGCCCTGAAGCTTTCTTT. Full variable domain (missing parts from reference TRBV7-9 and TRBJ1-1): DTGVSQNPRHKITKRGQNVTFRCDPISEHNRLYWYRQTLGQGPEFLTYFQNEAQLEKSRLLSDRFSAERPKGSFSTLEIQRTEQGDSAMYLCASSLDRGPEAFFGQGTRLTVV.

This clonotype appeared a few times. The V and J genes are TRBV20-1 and TRBJ2-1; the match to TRBD2 covers 8 bases. Germline CDR1 and CDR2: DFQATT and SNEGSKA (reference sequence). CDR3 length: 17 residues. Germline trimming cut 1 base from V and 2 bases from J; bases unmatched to any gene: 10. CDR3 sequence (DNA): TGCAGTGCTAGAGGCAAAGAGCGGGAGAAAGCCTACAATGAGCAGTTCTTC. This translates into CSARGKEREKAYNEQFF.